The next 2 T cell receptor beta chains were all read from a single sample in a study of OX40 agonist ivuxolimab in advanced cancers. Libraries came from the immunoSEQ multiplex PCR assay. Drawn from immuneACCESS, this table holds only the in-frame rearrangements with V and J called that TCRdb kept. Clones are partly lost; checked studies trace under half to an unresolved V gene and leave the rest unexplained. The sample table contains some 66,000 clones; only one count was recorded for roughly four fifths of them. 2.5% of the sample belongs to the ten largest clones. The sequences come from CD4+ or CD8+ T cells sorted from blood, collected in a trial of the OX40 agonist ivuxolimab. These receptors were collected from an adult with an advanced solid tumor such as melanoma, head and neck, liver or kidney cancer.

This rearrangement joins TRBV30 to TRBJ2-2; TRBD2 aligns across 7 bases. From germline, CDR1 is GTSNPN and CDR2 SVGIG (reference sequence). Trimming removed 3 bases from V and 5 bases from J; junction bases left unmatched: 3. CDR3 length: 13 amino acids. The CDR3 coding sequence is TGTGCCTGGAGCGTGGGGGGGACCGGGGAGCTGTTTTTT. Residues: CAWSVGGTGELFF.

This clone was observed a single time. This chain uses TRBV18 with TRBJ2-1; possible D gene TRBD2, 6 bases. Per the germline V gene, CDR1 is KGHSH and CDR2 is LQKENI. This CDR3 comprises 14 residues. V was cut by 3 bases and J by 5 bases, with 11 bases left in between. In DNA form, the CDR3 reads TGTGCCAGCTCACCGAAGACTAGGGACAATGAGCAGTTCTTC. This sequence encodes CASSPKTRDNEQFF.